The present TCR beta chain was sequenced within a study of blood T cell repertoires in COVID-19. Study-level background: Acute and convalescent COVID-19 samples came from the United States, Italy and Spain.

CDR3 length equals 14 residues. Germline CDR1 is LNHDA and CDR2 is SQIVND (reference sequence). The trim removed 6 bases at V and 5 bases at J, leaving 7 bases unmatched. In Seattle, patients joined the study during active infection and were tracked longitudinally. Measured with immunoSEQ multiplex PCR; TCRdb has only the in-frame clones, and not every one. The table shows 150,000 to 200,000 clones, with approximately 93% occurring only once. The sequencing sample was made of peripheral blood. This sequence originates from a woman aged 55-70 years with COVID-19, enrolled during active disease. The chain has TRBV19 and TRBJ2-3; TRBD2 matches 8 bases. The chain's CDR3 is CASSYGGGVDTQYF. The CDR3, as DNA: TGTGCCAGTAGCTACGGGGGGGGCGTAGATACGCAGTATTTT.